The 27 T cell receptor beta chains listed next were all sequenced from one sample in a study of response to subunit inactivated influenza vaccine. Each CDR3 protein is one row after TCRdb ran MiXCR on the RT-PCR reads. The table includes about 160,000 distinct CDR3 sequences, under 13% detected once. Sequencing used non-naive T cells sorted from PBMCs, obtained more than 35 days after vaccination. The receptor set was obtained from a man aged 50 to 60 who received an inactivated influenza vaccine.

This clonotype has only a few counts. J is TRBJ2-5 and V is TRBV15, with 7 bases fitting TRBD2. There are 15 residues in the CDR3. Per the germline V gene, CDR1 is LNHNV and CDR2 is YYDKDF (reference sequence). J gave up 4 bases and V 3 bases, and 8 bases lay outside the gene matches. CDR3 region: CATSSTTSALETQYF. CDR3 bases: TGTGCCACCAGCAGCACCACTAGCGCCTTAGAGACCCAGTACTTC.

On this clonotype itself: Germline is not matched at one junction end, which may reflect a read error. V and J are TRBV27 and TRBJ1-2; D not certain. The CDR3 extends over 11 amino acids. Germline V gene data show CDR1 as MNHEY and CDR2 as SMNVEV (reference sequence). This CDR3 is CASSDGYGCTF. For the CDR3, the DNA is TGTGCCAGCAGTGACGGCTATGGCTGCACCTTC.

There are a few counts of this clonotype. The gene calls are TRBV6-2 or TRBV6-3 and TRBJ2-5; D is possibly TRBD1 (6 bases). CDR1 is MNHEY and CDR2 is SVGEGT in the germline V gene. The CDR3 length is 12 residues. Trimming left V 0 bases short and J 7 bases short, with 6 bases between. CDR3 sequence reads: CASSYSRGTQYF. The DNA of the CDR3 is TGTGCCAGCAGTTACTCCAGGGGGACCCAGTACTTC.

This clonotype was counted at least ten times. The V call is TRBV28, the J call TRBJ2-1; no firm D call. CDR1 and CDR2 from the germline V gene are MDHEN and SYDVKM. Deletions cut 2 bases from V and 9 bases from J, with 8 bases between. This CDR3 comprises 12 residues. The CDR3 here is CASSLSFSEQFF. Here the CDR3 DNA reads TGTGCCAGCAGTTTAAGTTTCAGTGAGCAGTTCTTC.

This rearrangement joins TRBV28 to TRBJ1-1; no clear D. The germline gives CDR1 MDHEN, CDR2 SYDVKM. Between the trimmed V and J ends, which lost 3 bases and 5 bases, there was a span of 19 bases. The CDR3 sequence is 16 residues long. The CDR3 region has the DNA TGTGCCAGCAGTTTTCGGGGTGATATGCTAGGGACTGAAGCTTTCTTT. This gives the protein CASSFRGDMLGTEAFF.

This clonotype has at least ten counts. V is TRBV5-1 and J is TRBJ1-1, with unresolved D. The V end was cut by 4 bases, the J end by 1 base, with 11 bases between. Germline V gives CDR1 SGHRS, CDR2 YFSETQ. The CDR3 is 14 residues long. CDR3 coding DNA: TGCGCCAGCAGCCCACTCCACGAGAACACTGAAGCTTTCTTT. It codes for CASSPLHENTEAFF. Together with reference TRBV5-1 and TRBJ1-1, the CDR3 gives the full variable domain: KAGVTQTPRYLIKTRGQQVTLSCSPISGHRSVSWYQQTPGQGLQFLFEYFSETQRNKGNFPGRFSGRQFSNSRSEMNVSTLELGDSALYLCASSPLHENTEAFFGQGTRLTVV.

This clonotype appeared a single time. In DNA form, the CDR3 reads TGTGCCAGCTCACAGGACATCCGCTCCTATAATTCACCCCTCCACTTT. Translating it yields CASSQDIRSYNSPLHF. This chain connects TRBV18 to TRBJ1-6, with D tentatively TRBD1 (5 bases). CDR3 length: 16 amino acids. Trimming removed 4 bases at V and 0 bases at J, with 10 bases between. The germline V gene has CDR1 KGHSH and CDR2 LQKENI.

This chain links TRBV7-9 with TRBJ1-2; maybe TRBD1 (6 bases). This CDR3 contains 16 residues. V was clipped by 4 bases and J by 0 bases, with 15 bases between them. Germline V CDR1 and CDR2: SEHNR, FQNEAQ (reference sequence). The CDR3 DNA follows: TGTGCCAGCAGCTCAACTATCCGACAGGCTAACTATGGCTACACCTTC. Translation: CASSSTIRQANYGYTF.

This clonotype showed up many times. This rearrangement joins TRBV12-3 or TRBV12-4 to TRBJ2-1; 15 positions match TRBD2. V gave up 6 bases and J gave up 10 bases; unmatched junction bases: 10. The CDR3 totals 16 residues. CDR3 in DNA: TGTGCCAGCAGACCGGGGACTAGCGGGAGGAGTGGGGAGCAGTTCTTC. Amino acid sequence: CASRPGTSGRSGEQFF.

This clonotype was counted once. This chain links TRBV20-1 with TRBJ2-4, with D perhaps assigned TRBD1 or TRBD2 (5 bases each). CDR3 length equals 11 residues. With 1 base removed from V and 15 bases from J, the gap between germline ends came to 13 bases. Looked up from germline, CDR1 is DFQATT and CDR2 is SNEGSKA (reference sequence). The chain's CDR3 is CSARGGPWAYF. CDR3 in DNA: TGCAGTGCTAGAGGGGGACCTTGGGCGTACTTC.

This clonotype was seen only a few times. V and J are TRBV29-1 and TRBJ2-7; TRBD2 matches 9 bases. V lost 1 base and J lost 4; bases outside the gene matches: 8. In germline, CDR1 is SQVTM, CDR2 ANQGSEA. This CDR3 contains 15 residues. The CDR3 DNA follows: TGCAGCGTTGAAGTCCGATTAGCGGGGGCATACGAGCAGTACTTC. Its protein product is CSVEVRLAGAYEQYF.

As concerns this clonotype: This sequence may be a read error, since a much larger clone differs from it by one base. The rearrangement uses TRBV9 and TRBJ2-5; no reliable D call. The CDR3 length is 18 residues. Germline-derived CDR1 and CDR2 are SGDLS and YYNGEE. CDR3 region: CASSVAVPAGGLQGTQYF. The CDR3 bases are TGTGCCAGCAGCGTAGCTGTCCCAGCCGGCGGCTTACAAGGGACCCAGTACTTC.

In this sample, this clonotype turned up a few times. The chain links TRBV20-1 to TRBJ2-1; 12 positions agree with TRBD2. The CDR3 extends over 14 amino acids. V was pared by 4 bases and J by 4 bases, with 2 bases of the junction left unmatched. Germline V lookup: CDR1 DFQATT, CDR2 SNEGSKA (reference sequence). CDR3 in amino acids: CSATGLAGYNEQFF. The DNA of the CDR3 is TGCAGTGCTACTGGACTAGCGGGGTACAATGAGCAGTTCTTC.

This clonotype showed up many times. This CDR3 reads CSARMGQETQYF. DNA of the CDR3: TGCAGTGCTAGAATGGGTCAAGAGACCCAGTACTTC. This rearrangement joins TRBV20-1 to TRBJ2-5; no reliable D call. The CDR3 sequence is 12 residues long. The V end was cut by 2 bases, the J end by 2 bases, with 6 bases between. Germline CDR1 and CDR2: DFQATT and SNEGSKA (reference sequence).

There are many counts of this clonotype. The chain links TRBV5-1 to TRBJ1-2; TRBD1 might be the D (5 bases). Trimming removed 3 bases from V and 8 bases from J, with 17 bases in between. This CDR3 region has 14 residues. Germline V gene sequence: CDR1 SGHRS, CDR2 YFSETQ. The CDR3 region has the DNA TGCGCCAGCAGCTACAGGAGCGCCGGCGCGGGCTACACCTTC. It encodes CASSYRSAGAGYTF.

This clonotype turned up a few times. The chain recombines TRBV29-1 with TRBJ2-3; no definite D call. The CDR3 runs to 14 residues. Trimming removed 4 bases at V and 2 bases at J, with 13 bases between. Germline V CDR1 and CDR2: SQVTM, ANQGSEA. DNA of the CDR3: TGCAGCGTTGTATGGTGGGGTCCCACAGATACGCAGTATTTT. It encodes CSVVWWGPTDTQYF.

V is TRBV20-1 and J is TRBJ2-1, with D tentatively TRBD1 (6 bases). The CDR3 has 11 amino acids. Trimming pared 1 base from V and 15 bases from J, leaving 13 bases between. Per germline, CDR1 DFQATT and CDR2 SNEGSKA (reference sequence). CDR3 DNA sequence: TGCAGTGCTAGAGGGGGGCCGGAGTTGTTCTTC. Translating gives CSARGGPELFF.

The rearrangement uses TRBV7-2 and TRBJ2-7, with 11 bases that match TRBD2. The germline V gene has CDR1 SGHTA and CDR2 FQGNSA. Germline trimming cut 5 bases from V and 3 bases from J; bases unmatched to any gene: 9. This CDR3 is built from 16 residues. Here the CDR3 reads CASSLKTSGSGYEQYF. As DNA, the CDR3 is TGTGCCAGCAGCCTAAAAACTAGCGGGAGTGGCTACGAGCAGTACTTC.

CDR3 DNA sequence: TGTGCCAGCAGTCAGACCAGACAGGGGGCAGCTGAGCAGTTCTTC. It is translated as CASSQTRQGAAEQFF. V is TRBV6-2 or TRBV6-3 and J is TRBJ2-1, with 10 positions matching TRBD1. The CDR3 contains 15 residues. After removal of 5 bases from V and 9 bases from J, the junction contained 10 bases not matched to a gene. Germline-derived CDR1 and CDR2 are MNHEY and SVGEGT.

Comment on this clonotype: A read error is possible here, since a much larger clone lies one base away. The chain links TRBV10-1 to TRBJ2-3; D possibly corresponds to TRBD2 (6 bases). The germline gives CDR1 WNHNN, CDR2 SYGVQD (reference sequence). The CDR3 sequence is 15 residues long. Here the CDR3 DNA reads TGCGCCAGCAGTGCGGGGGATCTACACACAGATACGCACTATTTT. It specifies CASSAGDLHTDTHYF.

The genes are TRBV10-2 and TRBJ2-1; TRBD2 agrees at 8 bases. There are 15 residues in the CDR3. V lost 1 base to trimming and J lost 6 bases; unmatched junction nucleotides: 5. Germline CDR1 and CDR2: WSHSY and SAAADI. The CDR3 coding sequence is TGCGCCAGCAGTGAGTGGCTAGCGGGTCGCAATGAGCAGTTCTTC. This translates into CASSEWLAGRNEQFF.

V is TRBV6-1 and J is TRBJ2-7, with TRBD1 matching 7 bases. CDR3 size: 12 residues. V shed 6 bases, J shed 4 bases, and the junction held 3 bases outside the gene matches. Germline CDR1 MNHNS, CDR2 SASEGT. The CDR3 region has the DNA TGTGCCAGCAGGGGACAGCCTTACGAGCAGTACTTC. It is translated as CASRGQPYEQYF.

This clonotype was seen ten or more times. This CDR3 reads CASRARDRGNNQPQHF. The CDR3 nucleotides read TGTGCCAGCAGGGCCCGGGACAGGGGAAACAATCAGCCCCAGCATTTT. The chain recombines TRBV6-2 or TRBV6-3 with TRBJ1-5; 10 positions agree with TRBD1. Germline V gene sequence: CDR1 MNHEY, CDR2 SVGEGT. The CDR3 is 16 amino acids. After removal of 6 bases from V and 3 bases from J, the junction contained 8 bases not matched to a gene.

The rearrangement links TRBV7-2 to TRBJ1-6; 8 positions match TRBD1. The CDR3 covers 16 residues. The junction had 7 bases not matched to a gene; V was cut back by 3 bases and J by 6 bases. Germline V gives CDR1 SGHTA, CDR2 FQGNSA. CDR3 bases: TGTGCCAGCAGCTTTCCACCGGGACAGGTTAATTCACCCCTCCACTTT. This encodes CASSFPPGQVNSPLHF. Variable domain in full (rest from reference TRBV7-2 and TRBJ1-6): GAGVSQSPSNKVTEKGKDVELRCDPISGHTALYWYRQSLGQGLEFLIYFQGNSAPDKSGLPSDRFSAERTGGSVSTLTIQRTQQEDSAVYLCASSFPPGQVNSPLHFGNGTRLTVT.

In its sample, this clonotype was seen many times. The rearrangement uses TRBV20-1 and TRBJ1-1, with unresolved D. The length of the CDR3 is 15 residues. Trimming shortened V by 0 bases and J by 0 bases, and 11 bases separated the two germline ends. Per germline, CDR1 DFQATT and CDR2 SNEGSKA (reference sequence). The CDR3 DNA sequence: TGCAGTGCTAGAGAGGGAACAGTCATGAACACTGAAGCTTTCTTT. Translated, it gives CSAREGTVMNTEAFF.

The sample holds a few counts of this clonotype. This sequence joins TRBV6-1 and TRBJ2-5; TRBD2 is a possible D gene (5 bases). V lost 8 bases and J 1 base, leaving 17 bases between the germline ends. Germline values: CDR1 MNHNS, CDR2 SASEGT. The CDR3 has 15 amino acids. CDR3 in DNA: TGTGCCAGCCGTCAGGCGGGCCACTTCCAAGAGACCCAGTACTTC. It translates to CASRQAGHFQETQYF.

The chain combines TRBV2 with TRBJ1-5; 9 nucleotides line up with TRBD1. The CDR3 runs 14 residues. Germline V lookup: CDR1 SNHLY, CDR2 FYNNEI. Trimming took 10 bases from V and 3 from J; bases not matched to a gene: 7. The CDR3 is CATRDRVDNQPQHF. The CDR3, as DNA: TGTGCCACCAGGGACAGGGTGGACAATCAGCCCCAGCATTTT.